These 17 T cell receptor beta chains were all obtained from the same sample, sequenced in a study of shared clonotypes between healthy human individuals. Data came from immunoSEQ multiplex PCR; TCRdb stores just in-frame clones and leaves some out. The table includes some 2,500,000 clones, roughly 93% detected once. The sequenced material came from naive CD4+ T cells from PBMCs. The subset here: CD45RA+ positively selected. These receptor sequences come from a man between 18 and 29 years old in good health. Some clones in this sample may be carry-over from other donors' samples.

This chain uses TRBV10-3 with TRBJ2-7, with D unclear. CDR1 is ENHRY and CDR2 is SYGVKD in the germline V gene. The CDR3 covers 17 residues. V shed 3 bases and J shed 4 bases, with 22 bases lying between them. CDR3 amino acids: CAISDGLEPPRAYEQYF. In DNA form, the CDR3 reads TGTGCCATCAGTGACGGCTTAGAACCCCCAAGAGCTTACGAGCAGTACTTC.

CDR3 DNA: TGTGCCAGCAGCGAAACCGGGACAGCCTATCAGCCCCAGCATTTT. Its translation: CASSETGTAYQPQHF. The J gene is TRBJ1-5, the V gene TRBV7-9, with TRBD1 matching over 7 bases. Germline lookup yields CDR1 SEHNR and CDR2 FQNEAQ (reference sequence). The V and J ends lost 5 bases and 5 bases, in that order; junction bases with no gene match: 9. The CDR3 has 15 residues.

The genes are TRBV5-4 and TRBJ2-1; no definite D call. The V and J ends lost 0 bases and 6 bases respectively, with 7 bases between them. Germline CDR1 is SGHNT and CDR2 is YYREEE (reference sequence). The CDR3 contains 13 residues. The CDR3 region has the DNA TGTGCCAGCAGCTTGGCCCTGCGCAATGAGCAGTTCTTC. Translated: CASSLALRNEQFF.

The V call is TRBV28, the J call TRBJ2-7; 8 bases are shared with TRBD1. The CDR3 is 17 amino acids. Germline values: CDR1 MDHEN, CDR2 SYDVKM. V lost 0 bases to trimming and J lost 2 bases; unmatched junction nucleotides: 9. The CDR3 DNA sequence: TGTGCCAGCAGTTTATGGGGGCTCGGACAGGGCGCCTACGAGCAGTACTTC. Residues: CASSLWGLGQGAYEQYF.

This clone was seen a single time. The chain has TRBV2 and TRBJ1-5; possible D gene TRBD1, 6 bases. The germline V gene has CDR1 SNHLY and CDR2 FYNNEI. The CDR3 totals 13 residues. V was shortened by 7 bases and J by 5 bases, with 12 bases between the two germline ends. CDR3 nucleotide sequence: TGTGCCAGCAAGGGGGAAAGCGATCAGCCCCAGCATTTT. It specifies CASKGESDQPQHF.

The chain has TRBV19 and TRBJ2-4; D assignment may be TRBD1 or TRBD2 (5 bases each). Germline lookup yields CDR1 LNHDA and CDR2 SQIVND (reference sequence). This CDR3 has 17 residues. Between the trimmed V and J ends, which lost 5 bases and 0 bases, there was a span of 17 bases. The CDR3 DNA reads TGTGCCAGTAGTCCGCGACTGCCTGGGGGAGCCAAAAACATTCAGTACTTC. It yields the protein CASSPRLPGGAKNIQYF. The full variable domain, completed using reference TRBV19 and TRBJ2-4, is DGGITQSPKYLFRKEGQNVTLSCEQNLNHDAMYWYRQDPGQGLRLIYYSQIVNDFQKGDIAEGYSVSREKKESFPLTVTSAQKNPTAFYLCASSPRLPGGAKNIQYFGAGTRLSVL.

Points on this clone: This same CDR3 is encoded by further DNA sequences in the sample. The chain joins TRBV5-4 to TRBJ1-2; D not resolved. Germline CDR1 SGHNT, CDR2 YYREEE (reference sequence). The CDR3 has 16 amino acids. V was cut by 0 bases and J by 0 bases, with 12 bases left in between. CDR3 coding DNA: TGTGCCAGCAGCTTGGCCGGTGGGTTTACTAACTATGGCTACACCTTC. It encodes CASSLAGGFTNYGYTF.

V and J are TRBV5-5 and TRBJ1-3; D not certain. There are 14 residues in the CDR3. CDR1 SGHKS and CDR2 YYEKEE come from the germline V gene (reference sequence). Trimming removed 0 bases from V and 4 bases from J, with 8 bases in between. The CDR3 DNA reads as TGTGCCAGCAGCTTGGTGGCAGTCGGAAACACCATATATTTT. Protein: CASSLVAVGNTIYF.

The chain couples TRBV5-6 to TRBJ2-2; D uncertain. CDR3 length: 14 residues. Germline CDR1 is SGHDT and CDR2 is YYEEEE. V lost 0 bases and J 6 bases, leaving 9 bases between the germline ends. In nucleotides, the CDR3 is TGTGCCAGCAGCTTGGTAGTGGGCCCCGGGGAGCTGTTTTTT. It translates to CASSLVVGPGELFF.

The gene calls are TRBV6-6 and TRBJ2-1; D gene ambiguous. Trimming shortened V by 0 bases and J by 8 bases, and 11 bases separated the two germline ends. The CDR3 spans 14 residues. The germline V gene has CDR1 MNHNY and CDR2 SVGAGI (reference sequence). CDR3 DNA sequence: TGTGCCAGCAGTTACTCGGCCGGAGTCTATGAGCAGTTCTTC. Translating gives CASSYSAGVYEQFF.

The genes are TRBV9 and TRBJ2-7, with D possibly matching TRBD1 (6 bases). With 4 bases removed from V and 3 bases from J, the gap between germline ends came to 14 bases. The CDR3 contains 14 residues. Germline CDR1 SGDLS, CDR2 YYNGEE. The CDR3 region is CASSLGQRYYEQYF. The CDR3 nucleotides are TGTGCCAGCAGCCTAGGACAGAGATACTACGAGCAGTACTTC.

This rearrangement joins TRBV10-3 to TRBJ1-1, with TRBD1 matching 10 bases. The V and J ends lost 0 bases and 3 bases, in that order; junction bases with no gene match: 7. Germline CDR1 reads ENHRY; CDR2 reads SYGVKD. The CDR3 contains 17 residues. The CDR3 coding sequence is TGTGCCATCAGTGAGTCATACGGACAGGGGGGTTACACTGAAGCTTTCTTT. Residues: CAISESYGQGGYTEAFF.

This clone was observed a single time. J is TRBJ2-7 and V is TRBV5-1; unclear D gene. The CDR3 runs 12 residues. Germline V gives CDR1 SGHRS, CDR2 YFSETQ. Trimming took 5 bases from V and 0 from J, leaving 6 bases between them. The chain's CDR3 is CASRGSSYEQYF. CDR3 coding DNA: TGCGCCAGCAGGGGAAGCTCCTACGAGCAGTACTTC.

The rearrangement joins TRBV7-3 to TRBJ2-1, with D tentatively TRBD1 (7 bases). Germline V gene data show CDR1 as SGHTA and CDR2 as FQGTGA. Trimming took off 5 bases at V and 7 bases at J, with 18 bases between the two ends. The CDR3 runs 15 residues. CDR3 residues: CASSQTGDLGNEQFF. The DNA of the CDR3 is TGTGCCAGCAGCCAAACAGGGGACTTGGGTAATGAGCAGTTCTTC.

This clone was observed a single time. The same CDR3 is also encoded by other DNA sequences in this sample. The rearrangement joins TRBV7-3 to TRBJ1-2; D not resolved. Germline V CDR1 and CDR2: SGHTA, FQGTGA. This CDR3 is 13 amino acids long. V shed 0 bases and J shed 2 bases, with 4 bases lying between them. In DNA form, the CDR3 reads TGTGCCAGCAGCTTAACTGCCAACTATGGCTACACCTTC. It encodes CASSLTANYGYTF.

This chain links TRBV14 with TRBJ2-3, with 9 bases that match TRBD1. The CDR3 extends over 14 amino acids. Germline V gene lookup returns CDR1 SGHDN and CDR2 FVKESK. The junction had 3 bases not matched to a gene; V was cut back by 5 bases and J by 3 bases. CDR3 nucleotides: TGTGCCAGCAGCTACGGGACAGGGACAGATACGCAGTATTTT. This translates into CASSYGTGTDTQYF.

The gene calls are TRBV5-5 and TRBJ2-3; weak D call: TRBD2 (6 bases). The CDR3 consists of 15 residues. V dropped 4 bases and J dropped 0 bases, with 12 bases sitting between them. The germline V gene has CDR1 SGHKS and CDR2 YYEKEE (reference sequence). CDR3 nucleotide sequence: TGTGCCAGCAGCCGGGACTTCAGGAGCACAGATACGCAGTATTTT. This codes for CASSRDFRSTDTQYF. Full variable domain (outside the CDR3, taken from reference TRBV5-5 and TRBJ2-3): DAGVTQSPTHLIKTRGQQVTLRCSPISGHKSVSWYQQVLGQGPQFIFQYYEKEERGRGNFPDRFSARQFPNYSSELNVNALLLGDSALYLCASSRDFRSTDTQYFGPGTRLTVL.